Listed below are T cell receptor beta chains from one sample, sequenced in a study of regulatory T cells in long-lasting Graves disease. TCRdb passed the multiplex PCR reads through MiXCR, listing each CDR3 protein once. The sample has some 350,000 distinct CDR3 sequences; 15% to 20% are singletons. This sample also belongs to another study, concerning T cells in Graves' hyperthyroidism and ophthalmopathy.

Sequenced here: peripheral blood mononuclear cells (PBMCs), sampled at new diagnosis, from a patient treated with antithyroid drugs. The receptors come from a woman under 30 with Graves disease. The CDR3 runs from the conserved cysteine through the conserved F or W. Fields, in order: clone size, V gene, CDR3 length, J gene, D gene, CDR3 protein, CDR3 DNA. A D gene is named only where the DNA matches it firmly. For some rows the clone size is stated as once, few or many, or as a class when expanded; others skip it.

>NA|TRBV3-1|17|TRBJ2-5|TRBD2
CASSLELAGVLRETQYF
TGTGCCAGCAGCTTAGAACTAGCGGGAGTGTTGAGAGAGACCCAGTACTTC
>few|TRBV28|15|TRBJ1-6|TRBD1
CASIVGQGANSPLHF
TGTGCCAGCATCGTGGGACAGGGAGCTAATTCACCCCTCCACTTT
>NA|TRBV29-1|13|TRBJ1-2|TRBD1
CSATTGIAYGYTF
TGCAGCGCCACGACAGGGATTGCGTATGGCTACACCTTC
>NA|TRBV20-1|15|TRBJ2-5|NA
CSARAFYGREETQYF
TGCAGTGCTAGAGCCTTTTACGGTAGAGAAGAGACCCAGTACTTC
>many|TRBV15|13|TRBJ1-6|NA
CATSRGYNSPLHF
TGTGCCACCAGCAGGGGATATAATTCACCCCTCCACTTT
>many|TRBV30|13|TRBJ2-3|NA
CAWSVLGTDTQYF
TGTGCCTGGAGTGTGCTGGGCACAGATACGCAGTATTTT
>many|TRBV3-1|15|TRBJ2-5|NA
CASSRRSGALETQYF
TGTGCCAGCAGCCGCCGTTCCGGGGCTTTGGAGACCCAGTACTTC
>few|TRBV14|17|TRBJ2-7|TRBD2
CASSQAMGLWSHNEQYF
TGTGCCAGCAGCCAGGCCATGGGACTATGGTCGCACAACGAGCAGTACTTC
>many|TRBV7-9|17|TRBJ2-1|TRBD2
CASSLGALAGVSNEQFF
TGTGCCAGCAGCTTAGGGGCTCTAGCGGGAGTTAGCAATGAGCAGTTCTTC
>many|TRBV7-3|15|TRBJ1-6|NA
CASSPGAAGHSPLHF
TGTGCCAGCAGCCCCGGGGCAGCGGGGCATTCACCCCTCCACTTT
>many|TRBV3-1|15|TRBJ1-5|NA
CASSPGWGGNQPQHF
TGTGCCAGCAGCCCTGGTTGGGGGGGCAATCAGCCCCAGCATTTT
>few|TRBV6-1|14|TRBJ1-4|TRBD1
CASTQGQTNEKLFF
TGTGCCAGCACCCAGGGACAGACTAATGAAAAACTGTTTTTT
>few|TRBV5-1|13|TRBJ1-5|NA
CASSSYVGEPQHF
TGCGCCAGCAGTTCCTACGTCGGAGAGCCCCAGCATTTT
>many|TRBV6-5|16|TRBJ2-5|TRBD2
CASSYFFSGRGETQYF
TGTGCCAGCAGTTACTTTTTCAGCGGGAGGGGGGAGACCCAGTACTTC
>many|TRBV28|15|TRBJ1-5|NA
CASSFTGVGGQPQHF
TGTGCCAGCAGTTTCACTGGGGTGGGGGGCCAGCCCCAGCATTTT
>many|TRBV20-1|14|TRBJ2-1|NA
CSAPSPSADNEQFF
TGCAGTGCGCCCAGCCCATCAGCAGACAATGAGCAGTTCTTC
>many|TRBV3-1|20|TRBJ1-1|NA
CASSPYPYKTPNYLNTEAFF
TGTGCCAGCAGCCCCTATCCTTACAAAACCCCTAACTATTTGAACACTGAAGCTTTCTTT
>many|TRBV9|13|TRBJ1-6|NA
CASSAGPDSPLHF
TGTGCCAGCAGCGCCGGTCCTGATTCACCCCTCCACTTT
>once|TRBV27|14|TRBJ2-5|NA
CASSLLGYQETQYF
TGTGCCAGCAGTTTACTGGGCTACCAAGAGACCCAGTACTTC
>many|TRBV6-1|17|TRBJ2-7|TRBD2
CASSRSIVDSGRYEQYF
TGTGCCAGCAGTAGATCGATTGTTGATAGCGGGAGATACGAGCAGTACTTC
>many|TRBV7-8|12|TRBJ2-1|NA
CASSLYDNEQFF
TGTGCCAGCAGCTTATACGACAATGAGCAGTTCTTC
>many|TRBV24-1|15|TRBJ2-2|NA
CATSFQGRDTGELFF
TGTGCCACCAGTTTCCAGGGGAGGGACACCGGGGAGCTGTTTTTT
>many|TRBV2|14|TRBJ1-6|TRBD1
CASSGDRGNSPLHF
TGTGCCAGCAGTGGAGACAGGGGTAATTCACCCCTCCACTTT
>few|TRBV29-1|16|TRBJ1-6|NA
CSVRSGRGNYNSPLHF
TGCAGCGTGAGGTCGGGCAGGGGTAACTATAATTCACCCCTCCACTTT
>many|TRBV2|13|TRBJ1-2|NA
CATKSKVLDGYTF
TGTGCCACCAAAAGTAAGGTATTAGATGGCTACACCTTC
>many|TRBV6-1|13|TRBJ1-6|NA
CASSEGDVTALHF
TGTGCCAGCAGTGAGGGGGATGTAACAGCCCTCCACTTT
>many|TRBV28|14|TRBJ2-7|NA
CASSSPGQSYEQYF
TGTGCCAGCAGTTCGCCAGGACAATCCTACGAGCAGTACTTC
>many|TRBV7-2|17|TRBJ2-7|NA
CASSSPREGPYRYEQYF
TGTGCCAGCAGCTCCCCTCGGGAAGGTCCCTATCGCTACGAGCAGTACTTC
>few|TRBV5-1|18|TRBJ2-3|TRBD2
CASSLRTSGRALTDTQYF
TGCGCCAGCAGCTTGAGGACTAGCGGGAGGGCCCTCACAGATACGCAGTATTTT
>many|TRBV5-1|15|TRBJ2-7|TRBD2
CASKDGRGSSYEQYF
TGCGCCAGCAAAGATGGGAGGGGTTCCTCCTACGAGCAGTACTTC
>NA|TRBV28|13|TRBJ1-2|NA
CASSSTTLSSYTF
TGTGCCAGCAGTTCTACAACCCTCTCTAGCTACACCTTC
>few|TRBV20-1|14|TRBJ1-2|NA
CSARAPGSFYGYTF
TGCAGTGCTAGAGCCCCAGGGTCTTTCTATGGCTACACCTTC
>NA|TRBV3-1|14|TRBJ2-2|NA
CASIGANAAGELFF
TGTGCCAGCATTGGGGCTAACGCCGCCGGGGAGCTGTTTTTT
>many|TRBV2|14|TRBJ2-2|TRBD2
CASRTSGSTGELFF
TGTGCCAGCAGGACTAGCGGGAGCACCGGGGAGCTGTTTTTT
>many|TRBV14|13|TRBJ1-1|NA
CASSQVLNTEAFF
TGTGCCAGCAGCCAAGTTTTGAACACTGAAGCTTTCTTT
>NA|TRBV7-3|12|TRBJ2-3|NA
CASSHFPGTQYF
TGTGCCAGCAGCCATTTCCCGGGTACGCAGTATTTT
>NA|TRBV12-3/TRBV12-4|19|TRBJ2-4|TRBD2
CASSVTSGRALAAKNIQYF
TGTGCCAGCAGTGTCACTAGCGGGAGGGCCTTGGCTGCCAAAAACATTCAGTACTTC
>few|TRBV28|14|TRBJ1-6|NA
CASRGQPTNSPLHF
TGTGCCAGCAGAGGACAGCCTACTAATTCACCCCTCCACTTT
>NA|TRBV20-1|15|TRBJ2-2|TRBD2
CSASLASGDTGELFF
TGCAGTGCTAGTTTGGCTAGCGGGGACACCGGGGAGCTGTTTTTT
>many|TRBV12-3/TRBV12-4|19|TRBJ1-5|NA
CASSLGSSRGRVGGQPQHF
TGTGCCAGCAGTTTAGGTTCGTCCCGGGGCAGGGTCGGAGGCCAGCCCCAGCATTTT
>few|TRBV6-1|14|TRBJ2-7|NA
CASSPTPTTYEQYF
TGTGCCAGCAGCCCCACCCCGACCACCTACGAGCAGTACTTC
>many|TRBV2|15|TRBJ2-5|TRBD1
CASTAWDRLQETQYF
TGTGCCAGCACCGCCTGGGACAGGCTACAAGAGACCCAGTACTTC
>many|TRBV27|13|TRBJ2-7|TRBD2
CASKGLAVYEQYF
TGTGCCAGCAAGGGACTAGCGGTCTACGAGCAGTACTTC
>many|TRBV11-2|12|TRBJ2-3|NA
CASTLGTDTQYF
TGTGCCAGCACCCTCGGCACAGATACGCAGTATTTT
>many|TRBV24-1|14|TRBJ1-1|NA
CATSGGHLYTEAFF
TGTGCCACCTCGGGGGGACACCTTTACACTGAAGCTTTCTTT
>many|TRBV6-1|14|TRBJ1-1|TRBD1
CASTPDRDVAEAFF
TGTGCCAGCACCCCGGACAGGGACGTTGCTGAAGCTTTCTTT
>NA|TRBV6-1|16|TRBJ1-2|TRBD1
CASSPTPGGQSYGYTF
TGTGCCAGCAGCCCGACCCCCGGGGGACAGAGTTATGGCTACACCTTC
>NA|TRBV5-1|14|TRBJ1-1|NA
CASGLQSGVTEAFF
TGCGCCAGCGGACTCCAATCGGGGGTTACTGAAGCTTTCTTT
>few|TRBV5-1|14|TRBJ1-3|TRBD1
CASSIDRAGNTIYF
TGCGCCAGCAGCATCGACAGGGCTGGAAACACCATATATTTT
>many|TRBV6-1|17|TRBJ1-5|TRBD1
CASRRDRGGGSNQPQHF
TGTGCCAGCAGACGAGACAGGGGAGGAGGCAGCAATCAGCCCCAGCATTTT
>NA|TRBV20-1|14|TRBJ1-5|TRBD1
CSASAVQGSQPQHF
TGCAGTGCTAGTGCAGTACAGGGGAGCCAGCCCCAGCATTTT